This T cell receptor (beta chain) derives from a study of CD8 T cells in ankylosing spondylitis. In this sample, this clonotype turned up many times. Its antigen is as yet unknown. It was by quantitative 5'-RACE with molecular barcodes that TCR beta libraries were made. A single record per CDR3 protein comes from TCRdb applying MiXCR to the 5' RACE reads. The sample yields 150,000 to 200,000 distinct CDR3 sequences, approximately 18% seen once. Broader study findings: Several highly homologous variants formed a TCR beta motif that appeared characteristic of ankylosing spondylitis blood. There were earlier reports of some motif variants in reactive arthritis synovial fluid and blood.

The CDR3 consists of 15 residues. After removal of 5 bases from V and 6 bases from J, the junction contained 8 bases not matched to a gene. Sequencing was done on a sample of blood, either unsorted or a sorted T cell fraction (not recorded which). This rearrangement joins TRBV12-3 or TRBV12-4 to TRBJ2-1; 9 bases agree with TRBD2. This sequence originates from a male donor between 5 and 29 years old with ankylosing spondylitis or in good health (not recorded which). CDR3 sequence: CASSLGLATLNEQFF. In DNA form, the CDR3 reads TGTGCCAGCAGTCTAGGACTAGCGACCCTCAATGAGCAGTTCTTC.